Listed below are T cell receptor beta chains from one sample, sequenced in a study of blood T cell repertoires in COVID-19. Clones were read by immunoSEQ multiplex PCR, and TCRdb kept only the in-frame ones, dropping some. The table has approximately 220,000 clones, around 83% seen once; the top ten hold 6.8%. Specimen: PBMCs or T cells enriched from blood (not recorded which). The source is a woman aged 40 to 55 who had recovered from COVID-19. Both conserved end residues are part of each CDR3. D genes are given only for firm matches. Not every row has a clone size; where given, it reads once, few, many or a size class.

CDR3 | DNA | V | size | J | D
CASSSYSGRPTGELFF | TGTGCCAGCAGCTCCTATAGCGGGAGGCCCACCGGGGAGCTGTTTTTT | TRBV5-5 | once | TRBJ2-2 | TRBD2
CASSYRSGLAGDTQYF | TGTGCCAGCAGCTACCGATCTGGACTAGCGGGAGATACGCAGTATTTT | TRBV11-1 | - | TRBJ2-3 | TRBD2
CDERGNWNTEAFF | TGTGACGAGCGGGGAAATTGGAACACTGAAGCTTTCTTT | TRBV2 | - | TRBJ1-1 | -
CATGQMNTEAFF | TGTGCCACCGGACAGATGAACACTGAAGCTTTCTTT | TRBV10-3 | - | TRBJ1-1 | -
CASSPLGTSGSRDEQYF | TGTGCCAGCTCACCTCTAGGGACTAGCGGGAGTAGGGACGAGCAGTACTTC | TRBV18 | once | TRBJ2-7 | TRBD2
CASSGRSTNEKLFF | TGTGCCAGCAGCGGGAGGTCAACTAATGAAAAACTGTTTTTT | TRBV7-9 | - | TRBJ1-4 | -
CASSLLGGAIFGYTF | TGTGCCAGCAGCTTATTGGGGGGGGCGATTTTCGGCTACACCTTC | TRBV7-6 | - | TRBJ1-2 | -
CASSRTGLADTQYF | TGTGCCAGCAGCCGGACAGGGCTCGCAGATACGCAGTATTTT | TRBV6-5 | - | TRBJ2-3 | TRBD1
CASSRLVTGTEAFF | TGTGCCAGCAGTAGGCTCGTGACAGGAACTGAAGCTTTCTTT | TRBV6-5 | - | TRBJ1-1 | -
CASSLDRVGYGYTF | TGTGCCAGCAGCTTAGACAGGGTAGGCTATGGCTACACCTTC | TRBV7-2 | - | TRBJ1-2 | -
CASSSTGAEAFF | TGTGCCAGCAGTTCAACAGGGGCTGAAGCTTTCTTT | TRBV3-1/TRBV3-2 | - | TRBJ1-1 | TRBD1
CASSLLEGNEQFF | TGTGCCAGCAGCTTACTAGAAGGCAATGAGCAGTTCTTC | TRBV7-2 | - | TRBJ2-1 | -
CATSEPGRLETQYF | TGTGCCACCAGTGAACCCGGGAGGTTAGAGACCCAGTACTTC | TRBV24-1 | - | TRBJ2-5 | TRBD2
CASSPSREETQYF | TGTGCCAGCAGCCCCTCCAGGGAAGAGACCCAGTACTTC | TRBV7-2 | - | TRBJ2-5 | -
CASRPAGTSVTDTQYF | TGTGCCAGCAGACCAGCCGGGACTAGTGTGACAGATACGCAGTATTTT | TRBV7-2 | - | TRBJ2-3 | TRBD2
CASRRDRDKLFF | TGTGCCAGCAGGCGCGACAGGGACAAACTGTTTTTT | TRBV2 | - | TRBJ1-4 | TRBD1
CASSLALAVPTGELFF | TGTGCCAGCAGCTTAGCCCTCGCAGTTCCAACCGGGGAGCTGTTTTTT | TRBV7-2 | - | TRBJ2-2 | -
CASSQLDPPAGGPETQYF | TGCGCCAGCAGTCAACTGGACCCTCCGGCGGGGGGCCCAGAGACCCAGTACTTC | TRBV23-1 | - | TRBJ2-5 | TRBD2
CASSQGTLQAFF | TGTGCCAGCAGCCAAGGGACATTACAAGCTTTCTTT | TRBV3-1/TRBV3-2 | few | TRBJ1-1 | -
CASSLRPREEDNEQFF | TGTGCCAGCAGCCTCCGTCCGCGGGAAGAGGACAATGAGCAGTTCTTC | TRBV9 | many | TRBJ2-1 | -
CASSPTDRGYNEQFF | TGTGCCAGTAGTCCAACGGACAGGGGGTACAATGAGCAGTTCTTC | TRBV19 | - | TRBJ2-1 | TRBD1
CASSQPNYGYTF | TGTGCCAGCAGCCAACCGAACTATGGCTACACCTTC | TRBV3-1/TRBV3-2 | - | TRBJ1-2 | -
CASSLLLAGAETQYF | TGCGCCAGCAGCTTGTTACTAGCGGGAGCTGAGACCCAGTACTTC | TRBV5-1 | - | TRBJ2-5 | TRBD2
CASSFLGLALADTQYF | TGTGCCAGCAGCTTTCTGGGACTAGCCCTCGCAGATACGCAGTATTTT | TRBV7-2 | - | TRBJ2-3 | TRBD2
CASSDHPGKTINQPQHF | TGTGCCAGCAGCGACCATCCCGGGAAAACAATAAATCAGCCCCAGCATTTT | TRBV9 | - | TRBJ1-5 | -
CASSRQTSANTGELFF | TGTGCCAGCAGCCGTCAGACTAGTGCGAACACCGGGGAGCTGTTTTTT | TRBV11-2 | once | TRBJ2-2 | -
CASSLAQGANNEQFF | TGTGCCAGCAGCTTGGCCCAGGGCGCCAACAATGAGCAGTTCTTC | TRBV5-4 | - | TRBJ2-1 | -
CASSLGGAIGDTIYF | TGTGCCAGCAGTTTAGGGGGGGCTATTGGGGACACCATATATTTT | TRBV28 | - | TRBJ1-3 | -
CASSQRYQETQYF | TGTGCCAGCAGTCAACGGTACCAAGAGACCCAGTACTTC | TRBV2 | - | TRBJ2-5 | -
CASSLFQTGELFF | TGTGCCAGCAGCTTATTCCAAACCGGGGAGCTGTTTTTT | TRBV7-8 | - | TRBJ2-2 | -
CAWSVSASGRRSEQFF | TGTGCCTGGAGTGTATCGGCTAGCGGGAGAAGGTCTGAGCAGTTCTTC | TRBV30 | - | TRBJ2-1 | TRBD2
CASRATGVGRAGYTF | TGTGCCAGCAGAGCAACAGGGGTGGGGCGAGCTGGCTACACCTTC | TRBV6-4 | - | TRBJ1-2 | TRBD1
CASGHPGFYNEQFF | TGTGCCAGTGGACACCCAGGCTTCTACAATGAGCAGTTCTTC | TRBV19 | - | TRBJ2-1 | -
CASSPGFQETQYF | TGTGCCAGCAGCCCCGGGTTTCAAGAGACCCAGTACTTC | TRBV3-1/TRBV3-2 | - | TRBJ2-5 | -
CATSDELDVRTDTQYF | TGTGCCACCAGTGATGAACTAGATGTTCGGACAGATACGCAGTATTTT | TRBV24-1 | - | TRBJ2-3 | -
CASSELVGPSYNEQFF | TGTGCCAGCAGCGAACTAGTGGGCCCTTCCTACAATGAGCAGTTCTTC | TRBV3-1/TRBV3-2 | once | TRBJ2-1 | -
CASSGTSPRRTYYEQYF | TGTGCCAGCAGCGGGACTAGCCCACGAAGGACCTACTACGAGCAGTACTTC | TRBV2 | - | TRBJ2-7 | TRBD2
CASSFQGWNTEAFF | TGTGCCAGTAGTTTTCAGGGTTGGAACACTGAAGCTTTCTTT | TRBV19 | - | TRBJ1-1 | -
CASSPGLYYGYTF | TGTGCCAGCAGTCCGGGACTTTATTATGGCTACACCTTC | TRBV12-3/TRBV12-4 | few | TRBJ1-2 | -
CASSTYYEQYF | TGTGCCAGCAGCACATACTACGAGCAGTACTTC | TRBV11-2 | - | TRBJ2-7 | -
CASSDGDRGINQPQHF | TGTGCCAGCAGCGATGGGGACAGGGGTATCAATCAGCCCCAGCATTTT | TRBV7-9 | - | TRBJ1-5 | TRBD1
CASGFRGGSSYEQYF | TGTGCCAGCGGATTTAGGGGCGGGAGCTCCTACGAGCAGTACTTC | TRBV27 | - | TRBJ2-7 | TRBD2
CASSGPGQWFLAPLHF | TGTGCCAGCAGCGGTCCGGGACAGTGGTTTTTGGCTCCCCTCCACTTT | TRBV21-1 | - | TRBJ1-6 | -
CSGSRGTSGNYEQYF | TGCAGCGGGTCTAGAGGGACTAGCGGAAACTACGAGCAGTACTTC | TRBV29-1 | - | TRBJ2-7 | TRBD2
CASSPTPYYGGYGYTF | TGTGCCAGCAGCCCGACCCCCTATTACGGCGGCTATGGCTACACCTTC | TRBV7-8 | - | TRBJ1-2 | -
CATSDPGRQSSYNEQFF | TGTGCCACCAGTGATCCTGGACGACAGAGCTCCTACAATGAGCAGTTCTTC | TRBV24-1 | - | TRBJ2-1 | -
CASSGTSTIPGELFF | TGTGCCAGCAGTGGAACGAGCACGATCCCCGGGGAGCTGTTTTTT | TRBV25-1 | - | TRBJ2-2 | -
CSASGLAEHNEQFF | TGCAGTGCTAGTGGACTAGCGGAGCACAATGAGCAGTTCTTC | TRBV20-1 | - | TRBJ2-1 | TRBD2
CAWSVSLEQYF | TGTGCCTGGAGTGTTTCCTTGGAGCAGTACTTC | TRBV30 | - | TRBJ2-7 | -
CASSRLNSPLHF | TGTGCCAGCAGCCGACTTAATTCACCCCTCCACTTT | TRBV7-2 | - | TRBJ1-6 | -
CASSLLQGTDTQYF | TGTGCCAGCAGTTTACTACAGGGGACAGATACGCAGTATTTT | TRBV28 | - | TRBJ2-3 | TRBD1
CASSLGLVSEQFF | TGTGCCAGCAGTTTGGGACTAGTGAGTGAGCAGTTCTTC | TRBV12-3/TRBV12-4 | once | TRBJ2-1 | TRBD2
CASRRTQTSGYAEQYF | TGTGCCAGCAGACGGACCCAGACTAGCGGGTACGCCGAGCAGTACTTC | TRBV27 | - | TRBJ2-7 | TRBD2
CASSPGYEQYF | TGTGCCAGCAGTCCCGGTTACGAGCAGTACTTC | TRBV28 | few | TRBJ2-7 | -
CASSWGLYGYTF | TGTGCCAGCAGCTGGGGCCTCTATGGCTACACCTTC | TRBV7-2 | once | TRBJ1-2 | -